The 18 T cell receptor beta chains below all came from one sample that was sequenced in a study of OX40 agonist ivuxolimab in advanced cancers. The assay was immunoSEQ multiplex PCR, and TCRdb's table has in-frame clones only and misses some. The sample has 30,000 to 45,000 clones, about 82% seen once. This material consisted of CD4+ or CD8+ T cells sorted from blood, taken in a trial of the OX40 agonist ivuxolimab. The receptors shown here come from an adult with an advanced solid tumor such as melanoma, head and neck, liver or kidney cancer.

This clone was seen many times. The rearrangement uses TRBV28 and TRBJ1-5; 10 positions match TRBD1. CDR1 MDHEN and CDR2 SYDVKM come from the germline V gene. This CDR3 comprises 16 residues. Trimming removed 5 bases from V and 4 bases from J; junction bases left unmatched: 8. CDR3 loop: CASSLDRGHGNQPQHF. As DNA, the CDR3 is TGTGCCAGCAGTCTTGACAGGGGGCATGGGAATCAGCCCCAGCATTTT.

The chain carries TRBV5-1 and TRBJ2-2; 8 bases are shared with TRBD1. CDR3 length: 15 residues. The ends lost 0 bases at V and 7 bases at J; junction bases unmatched: 5. Germline values: CDR1 SGHRS, CDR2 YFSETQ. The CDR3 region has the DNA TGCGCCAGCAGCTTGGGGACAGGGTATGGCGGGGAGCTGTTTTTT. Translated, it gives CASSLGTGYGGELFF.

The chain has TRBV5-2 and TRBJ1-5. TRBV5-2 is tagged as a pseudogene. This CDR3 region has 16 residues. DNA of the CDR3: TGCGCCAGCAGCCAAGGCCCCGCGGCAGGCGATCAGCCCCAGCATTTT. Translated: CASSQGPAAGDQPQHF.

The V gene is TRBV18, the J gene TRBJ2-3, with 9 nucleotides matching TRBD1. After removal of 6 bases from V and 3 bases from J, the junction contained 4 bases not matched to a gene. The germline V gene has CDR1 KGHSH and CDR2 LQKENI. CDR3 length: 14 amino acids. The CDR3 loop is CASSLGTGTDTQYF. The CDR3 nucleotides read TGTGCCAGCTCTCTCGGGACAGGGACAGATACGCAGTATTTT.

The chain links TRBV4-2 to TRBJ2-7; D remains ambiguous. The germline V and J ends were trimmed by 3 bases and 5 bases, with 5 bases remaining between them. Germline V gene lookup returns CDR1 LGHNA and CDR2 YNFKEQ. This CDR3 is 11 amino acids long. The CDR3 loop reads CASSHGNEQYF. The CDR3 DNA follows: TGTGCCAGCAGCCATGGCAACGAGCAGTACTTC.

There are a few counts of this clone. V usage is TRBV30 and J usage is TRBJ2-6; D gene unclear. The CDR3 has 16 residues. V lost 4 bases to trimming and J lost 0 bases, with 13 bases between them. CDR1 and CDR2 from the germline V gene are GTSNPN and SVGIG (reference sequence). In DNA, the CDR3 is TGTGCCTGGATCCGGATGTGGGGCTCTGGGGCCAACGTCCTGACTTTC. It codes for CAWIRMWGSGANVLTF.

The chain recombines TRBV28 with TRBJ2-7, with D possibly called TRBD1 or TRBD2 (5 bases each). This CDR3 is built from 15 residues. Trimming left V 4 bases short and J 2 bases short, with 15 bases between. Germline lookup yields CDR1 MDHEN and CDR2 SYDVKM. The CDR3 nucleotides are TGTGCCAGCAGTTCCACCGGGACCGCGACCTACGAGCAGTACTTC. This encodes CASSSTGTATYEQYF.

The chain couples TRBV19 to TRBJ2-1; TRBD2 aligns across 10 bases. The CDR3 spans 14 residues. Germline loops: CDR1 LNHDA, CDR2 SQIVND (reference sequence). The ends lost 6 bases at V and 10 bases at J; junction bases unmatched: 9. The DNA of the CDR3 is TGTGCCAGTAGCCCGGGACTAGCGTCCGGGGAGCAGTTCTTC. It specifies CASSPGLASGEQFF.

This clone has a handful of counts. The V and J genes are TRBV5-5 and TRBJ2-7; TRBD2 aligns across 9 bases. In germline, CDR1 is SGHKS, CDR2 YYEKEE (reference sequence). V gave up 0 bases and J gave up 3 bases; unmatched junction bases: 7. The CDR3 consists of 16 residues. Here the CDR3 reads CASSLAVASGNYEQYF. The CDR3 DNA follows: TGTGCCAGCAGCTTGGCCGTCGCTAGCGGGAACTACGAGCAGTACTTC.

Here the CDR3 reads CASSPGTSTDTQYF. The CDR3 DNA reads as TGTGCCAGCAGCCCTGGAACTAGCACAGATACGCAGTATTTT. The chain couples TRBV7-2 to TRBJ2-3; D is undetermined. CDR1 and CDR2 (germline): SGHTA, FQGNSA. V lost 5 bases to trimming and J lost 0 bases, with 9 bases between them. The CDR3 is 14 amino acids.

This chain connects TRBV28 to TRBJ2-3; D is unclear. Trimming took off 7 bases at V and 5 bases at J, with 13 bases between the two ends. The CDR3 runs to 13 residues. Germline V gene lookup returns CDR1 MDHEN and CDR2 SYDVKM. CDR3 sequence: CASNTRAGDTQYF. The DNA for the CDR3 is TGTGCCAGCAACACCCGAGCTGGAGATACGCAGTATTTT.

This chain links TRBV28 with TRBJ2-7; 7 nucleotides match TRBD1. This CDR3 is built from 17 residues. V was pared by 1 base and J by 2 bases, with 11 bases of the junction left unmatched. CDR1 is MDHEN and CDR2 is SYDVKM in the germline V gene. DNA for the CDR3: TGTGCCAGCAGTTTATCATCATACTCGGACAGGACCTACGAGCAGTACTTC. The encoded protein is CASSLSSYSDRTYEQYF. The full variable domain, in which reference TRBV28 and TRBJ2-7 provide the parts outside the CDR3, is DVKVTQSSRYLVKRTGEKVFLECVQDMDHENMFWYRQDPGLGLRLIYFSYDVKMKEKGDIPEGYSVSREKKERFSLILESASTNQTSMYLCASSLSSYSDRTYEQYFGPGTRLTVT.

In its sample, this clone ranks as medium-sized. The V gene is TRBV10-3, the J gene TRBJ2-7; the match to TRBD1 covers 8 bases. Germline CDR1 and CDR2: ENHRY and SYGVKD. CDR3 length equals 17 residues. V shed 5 bases, J shed 6 bases, and the junction held 18 bases outside the gene matches. The CDR3 DNA reads as TGTGCCATCAGTACGGACAGGGCCCGGGAGAGCCAGTTCGAGCAGTACTTC. As protein: CAISTDRARESQFEQYF.

This clone was detected only once. The chain combines TRBV2 with TRBJ2-7; 8 bases align to TRBD2. The trim removed 2 bases at V and 5 bases at J, leaving 11 bases unmatched. Germline assignment: CDR1 SNHLY and CDR2 FYNNEI. This CDR3 has 16 residues. The CDR3: CASSETWSGSSDEQYF. For the CDR3, the DNA is TGTGCCAGCAGTGAAACGTGGAGCGGGAGCAGCGACGAGCAGTACTTC.

The chain combines TRBV11-2 with TRBJ2-5; D is tentatively TRBD1 or TRBD2 (5 bases each). The germline V gene has CDR1 SGHAT and CDR2 FQNNGV. The length of the CDR3 is 14 residues. V lost 5 bases, J lost 1 base, and 11 bases lay in between. The CDR3 DNA is TGTGCCAGCAGCGCCCGGGACGGCCAAGAGACCCAGTACTTC. Translation gives CASSARDGQETQYF.

The V gene is TRBV9, the J gene TRBJ2-1, with TRBD2 matching 10 bases. This CDR3 has 16 residues. Trimming removed 4 bases from V and 9 bases from J; junction bases left unmatched: 13. Germline CDR1 and CDR2: SGDLS and YYNGEE. The CDR3 sequence is CASSFLSSGSGGEQFF. In nucleotides, the CDR3 is TGTGCCAGCAGCTTCCTATCTAGCGGGAGTGGTGGTGAGCAGTTCTTC.

The chain recombines TRBV4-1 with TRBJ1-2; D is unresolved. CDR3 length: 11 residues. Germline V gene data show CDR1 as MGHRA and CDR2 as YSYEKL. The V and J ends lost 6 bases and 8 bases respectively, with 10 bases between them. CDR3 amino acids: CASRWSGGYTF. The CDR3 coding sequence is TGCGCCAGCAGATGGTCGGGCGGCTACACCTTC.

Comment on this clone: Additional DNA sequences in this sample encode the identical CDR3. V usage is TRBV19 and J usage is TRBJ1-1, with 7 nucleotides matching TRBD1. The CDR3 is made up of 13 amino acids. CDR1 is LNHDA, CDR2 SQIVND, per germline (reference sequence). The trim removed 9 bases at V and 2 bases at J, leaving 6 bases unmatched. CDR3 loop: CASSGQTNTEAFF. CDR3 nucleotide sequence: TGTGCCAGCTCGGGACAGACTAACACTGAAGCTTTCTTT.